One sample yielded the 15 T cell receptor beta chains listed below, sequenced in a study of T cells after yellow fever vaccination (dated by TCRdb to between 2017 and 2020). The receptor library was made with 5' RACE. Sequencing took place on an Illumina HiSeq 2500. The public reads were run again by TCRdb, first through fastp at Q25 and then through MiXCR, and only productive beta chains were kept. Duplicate CDR3 protein sequences are folded into a single record with the most common DNA and genes. The sample includes some 670,000 distinct CDR3 sequences, with about 12% observed a single time. The ten largest clonotypes hold under 15% of the sample. The sample's treatment or condition label, decoded: live attenuated yellow fever vaccine strain. The sample consisted of PBMCs, taken on the day of the yellow fever booster vaccination. The receptors shown here come from a man aged 25-45 years who received the YFV17D yellow fever vaccine.

This clonotype has only a few counts. The V and J genes are TRBV20-1 and TRBJ2-7; 10 bases are a match to TRBD2. The end of the DNA fits TRBJ2-1 better, so the J call may be wrong. The germline CDR1 and CDR2 sequences are DFQATT and SNEGSKA (reference sequence). CDR3 length: 14 residues. DNA for the CDR3: TGCAGTGCTAGAGAAAGCGGGAGGGCCGACGAGCAGTTCTTC. Translated, it gives CSARESGRADEQFF.

This clonotype was detected ten times or more. V and J are TRBV7-2 and TRBJ2-1; TRBD2 matches at 8 bases. The CDR3 is 14 amino acids. The V gene's germline CDR1 is SGHTA and CDR2 FQGNSA. V trimming: 5 bases; J trimming: 9 bases; junction bases outside the gene matches: 9. This CDR3 is CASSPSTSAAEQFF. The CDR3 DNA follows: TGTGCCAGCAGCCCCTCGACTAGCGCGGCTGAGCAGTTCTTC.

Points on this clonotype: The junction departs from germline at one end; a sequencing error may be responsible. This chain joins TRBV29-1 and TRBJ2-6; D not certain. This CDR3 is 11 amino acids long. Germline V gene sequence: CDR1 SQVTM, CDR2 ANQGSEA. This CDR3 is CSVSRANVQTF. DNA for the CDR3: TGCAGCGTCTCACGGGCCAACGTCCAGACTTTC. Combining the CDR3 with reference TRBV29-1 and TRBJ2-6 gives the whole variable domain SAVISQKPSRDICQRGTSLTIQCQVDSQVTMMFWYRQQPGQSLTLIATANQGSEATYESGFVIDKFPISRPNLTFSTLTVSNMSPEDSSIYLCSVSRANVQTFGAGSRLTVL.

The chain is built from TRBV7-7 and TRBJ2-2, with D tentatively TRBD1 (6 bases). This CDR3 spans 18 amino acids. From germline, CDR1 is SSHAT and CDR2 FNYEAQ (reference sequence). V lost 0 bases and J 4 bases, leaving 18 bases between the germline ends. The CDR3: CASSLAGRTGMGTGELFF. CDR3 bases: TGTGCCAGCAGCTTAGCGGGCAGAACAGGGATGGGCACCGGGGAGCTGTTTTTT.

The table lists this clonotype with many counts. The chain employs TRBV20-1 and TRBJ2-7; 8 nucleotides match TRBD1. Germline trimming cut 4 bases from V and 6 bases from J; bases unmatched to any gene: 2. The CDR3 totals 11 residues. The V gene's germline CDR1 is DFQATT and CDR2 SNEGSKA (reference sequence). Here the CDR3 reads CSATQGVEQYF. In nucleotides, the CDR3 is TGCAGTGCTACACAGGGGGTCGAGCAGTACTTC.

This clonotype was seen a few times. The chain links TRBV21-1 to TRBJ2-7; the table's D gene call, TRBD1, was not cross checked with the DNA. TRBV21-1 is given as a pseudogene. The CDR3 extends over 18 amino acids. The CDR3 reads CASSRPGCGPAPSAEQYF. In DNA form, the CDR3 reads TGTGCCAGCAGTCGGCCAGGGTGTGGACCAGCCCCCTCTGCTGAGCAGTACTTC.

This clonotype was seen ten or more times. The V gene is TRBV7-2, the J gene TRBJ2-3; 9 bases are shared with TRBD2. The CDR3 runs to 16 residues. Losses at the gene ends were 5 bases for V and 6 bases for J; bases not matched to a gene: 12. Germline assignment: CDR1 SGHTA and CDR2 FQGNSA. The CDR3 sequence: CASSPIAGARSDTQYF. As DNA, the CDR3 is TGTGCCAGCAGCCCTATAGCGGGAGCGCGGTCGGATACGCAGTATTTT.

The CDR3 nucleotides read TGCAGTGCTAGAGATTTGACAGACACTGGGGCCAACGTCCTGACTTTC. Its protein product is CSARDLTDTGANVLTF. The chain uses TRBV20-1 and TRBJ2-6, with D possibly being TRBD1 (5 bases). V lost 0 bases and J lost 2, with 11 bases in between. In germline, CDR1 is DFQATT, CDR2 SNEGSKA (reference sequence). The CDR3 loop spans 16 amino acids.

V gene TRBV7-2 combines with J gene TRBJ2-1; no reliable D call. V dropped 8 bases and J dropped 0 bases, with 11 bases sitting between them. Germline V CDR1 and CDR2: SGHTA, FQGNSA. The CDR3 has 14 amino acids. The CDR3 region is CASCPMGSYNEQFF. Here the CDR3 DNA reads TGTGCCAGCTGTCCGATGGGCTCCTACAATGAGCAGTTCTTC.

This clonotype appeared a few times. The chain uses TRBV12-5 and TRBJ2-5, with no clear D. Per the germline V gene, CDR1 is LGHNT and CDR2 is FRNRAP. The CDR3 contains 15 residues. Trimming stripped 1 base from V and 6 bases from J, with 15 bases between. The CDR3 sequence is CASGLEGSRPKTQYF. In DNA, the CDR3 is TGTGCTAGTGGTTTGGAGGGCTCCCGTCCGAAGACCCAGTACTTC.

V is TRBV11-2 and J is TRBJ2-5, with D perhaps matching TRBD1 (6 bases). CDR3 length equals 15 residues. CDR1 is SGHAT and CDR2 is FQNNGV in the germline V gene. Trimming pared 1 base from V and 4 bases from J, leaving 13 bases between. DNA of the CDR3: TGTGCCAGCAGCTTAGGGGACACTTACCTAGAGACCCAGTACTTC. It is translated as CASSLGDTYLETQYF.

In the case of this clonotype: The germline gene is not matched at one end of the junction; a read error may be the cause. The rearrangement links TRBV20-1 to TRBJ2-1; TRBD2 agrees at 8 bases. Germline lookup yields CDR1 DFQATT and CDR2 SNEGSKA (reference sequence). The CDR3 spans 16 residues. This CDR3 is CCARDPTSGLLNEQFF. The CDR3 DNA reads as TGCTGTGCTAGAGATCCCACTAGCGGCCTCCTCAATGAGCAGTTCTTC.

This clonotype was seen only a few times. The chain joins TRBV27 to TRBJ2-1; tentative D call: TRBD1 (5 bases). The CDR3 length is 12 residues. V lost 8 bases to trimming and J lost 5 bases, with 10 bases between them. The germline gives CDR1 MNHEY, CDR2 SMNVEV (reference sequence). CDR3 coding DNA: TGTGCCAGCCCCCCCAGGGACAATGAGCAGTTCTTC. Its translation is CASPPRDNEQFF.

This clonotype was seen a handful of times. J is TRBJ2-7 and V is TRBV20-1; perhaps TRBD1 as D (6 bases). The CDR3 sequence is 13 residues long. The V end lost 6 bases, the J end lost 0 bases, and 12 bases lay between the germline ends. Per the germline V gene, CDR1 is DFQATT and CDR2 is SNEGSKA (reference sequence). The CDR3 is CSAPHRVSYEQYF. The DNA of the CDR3 is TGCAGTGCCCCCCACAGGGTCTCCTACGAGCAGTACTTC.

This clonotype was counted a few times. The V gene is TRBV10-3, the J gene TRBJ2-7; 7 positions match TRBD2. Per the germline V gene, CDR1 is ENHRY and CDR2 is SYGVKD. The CDR3 length is 12 residues. J lost 3 bases, V lost 7 bases, and 3 bases had no gene match. The CDR3 reads CAITSSGYEQYF. The CDR3 region has the DNA TGTGCCATCACTTCTAGCGGCTACGAGCAGTACTTC.